The entry below describes one T cell receptor (beta chain). What it recognizes is unknown. The sample originates from a study of cytomegalovirus exposure and HLA in healthy donors. Findings of the study overall: Reportedly, HLA-A and HLA-B alleles of most subjects were accurately predicted from TCR beta. CMV serostatus was the only recorded immune exposure for donors. Later analysis found that TCR beta chains associated with HLA were more clonally expanded than other, equally common chains.

The PCR ran on 60 Vbeta and 13 Jbeta primers. Assay: immunoSEQ multiplex PCR; the TCRdb copy retains only in-frame clones and omits some. The sample lists around 200,000 clones; roughly 90% were seen once. The CDR3 is 14 amino acids. Germline CDR1 and CDR2: MDHEN and SYDVKM. The V and J ends lost 1 base and 7 bases respectively, with 13 bases between them. At the time of sampling, donors were nominally healthy, though unrecorded immune exposures were likely. The chain uses TRBV28 and TRBJ1-1; no clear D gene. The sequencing sample was made of PBMCs. The TCR was taken from a woman aged 30 to 39 in good health and CMV-seronegative. This CDR3 is CASSLYGDVGEAFF. In DNA form, the CDR3 reads TGTGCCAGCAGTTTATACGGGGATGTTGGTGAAGCTTTCTTT.